This T cell receptor beta chain was sequenced in a study of blood T cell repertoires in COVID-19. Background on the study: Sources were T cells, B-cell-depleted T cells, or PBMCs; the material itself was cDNA or gDNA.

The germline V and J ends were trimmed by 2 bases and 6 bases, with 11 bases remaining between them. This CDR3 has 14 amino acids. Recruitment covered fewer than 25 US areas and drew participants whose ages spanned roughly 18 to 89 years. Participants had their cohort set by participant-reported clinical history. Cohort 3 donors counted as recovered after two negative PCRs, clearance, or resolved symptoms. Data came from immunoSEQ multiplex PCR; TCRdb stores just in-frame clones and leaves some out. This sample carries some 400,000 clones, roughly 89% of them seen once, and the ten largest clones take about 1.7%. This clone was recorded only once.

The source is a woman aged 25 to 39 who had recovered from COVID-19. The chain recombines TRBV23-1 with TRBJ2-1, with unresolved D. TRBV23-1 belongs to the ORF category, with a function that is uncertain. The sample comprised PBMCs or T cells enriched from blood (not recorded which). As DNA, the CDR3 is TGCGCCAGCAGTCAACCTCGGGTCGTCAATGAGCAGTTCTTC. Its translation: CASSQPRVVNEQFF.